This T cell receptor (beta chain) was sequenced in a study of cytomegalovirus exposure and HLA in healthy donors. Trimming removed 4 bases from V and 3 bases from J; junction bases left unmatched: 6. Per the germline V gene, CDR1 is MNHEY and CDR2 is SVGAGI. This CDR3 spans 15 amino acids. The data were produced by immunoSEQ multiplex PCR, yet TCRdb's version contains in-frame clones alone and is incomplete. The table shows approximately 300,000 clones, with roughly 90% occurring only once. The donors were members of the approximately 130-subject validation cohort (separate from the approximately 670-subject first cohort).

The clonotype was recovered from a woman aged 18-35 years in good health and CMV-seronegative. The rearrangement joins TRBV6-5 to TRBJ2-7, with TRBD2 identical over 10 bases. The source material was PBMCs. CDR3 loop: CASSSRGTSDYEQYF. CDR3 bases: TGTGCCAGCAGTTCCAGGGGGACTAGCGACTACGAGCAGTACTTC.